This T cell receptor (beta chain) was found in a study of cytomegalovirus exposure and HLA in healthy donors. The wider study: Out of 398 genotyped donors, about 80% belonged to the Caucasian-associated ancestry cluster. The study's findings and limits: In a later analysis, HLA-C alleles had the fewest associated TCRs, DRB1 alleles the most.

About this clone: What it recognizes is unknown.

Germline V gene sequence: CDR1 SEHNR, CDR2 FQNEAQ (reference sequence). V was trimmed by 5 bases and J by 3 bases, leaving 14 bases between them. The CDR3 sequence is 15 residues long. The PCR contained 60 Vbeta and 13 Jbeta primers. Original methodology: Around 80 million unique TCR beta chains, roughly 11 million of them shared, were counted by a later analysis. Produced via immunoSEQ multiplex PCR; TCRdb's table is partial and in-frame only. V and J calls and clone size are copied from that table; D and trimming were computed from the DNA. Of 250,000 to 350,000 clones listed, about nine tenths were seen once; the top ten hold around 3.7%.

The sequenced material came from PBMCs. The V gene is TRBV7-9, the J gene TRBJ1-5; no firm D call. The TCR was taken from a man aged 35-49 years in good health and CMV-seropositive. The DNA for the CDR3 is TGTGCCAGCAGCAAAAGCGCGGGATTCAATCAGCCCCAGCATTTT. Translating gives CASSKSAGFNQPQHF.